This entry is about one TCR beta chain. Its antigen is still unknown. This entry comes from a study of T cells after yellow fever vaccination. TCRdb ran MiXCR on the 5' RACE reads and lists one entry per CDR3 protein. The sample includes hundreds of thousands of distinct CDR3 sequences, 15% to 20% of them seen just once. V shed 8 bases and J shed 2 bases, with 11 bases lying between them. The germline V gene has CDR1 MNHNS and CDR2 SASEGT. The CDR3 sequence is 13 residues long. Whole-study findings and limits: Post-booster repertoires again held most primary-vaccination clones (roughly 96% CD4, 75% to 90% CD8). Though it reached lower strength, the secondary response hit its peak faster, day 5 versus 15.

This sequence originates from a man aged 18 to 30 who received the YFV17D yellow fever vaccine. V and J are TRBV6-1 and TRBJ2-3, with D uncertain. The sample consisted of PBMCs, taken before the yellow fever booster vaccination. The CDR3 DNA sequence: TGTGCCAGCTGCTGTCCAGACACAGATACGCAGTATTTT. It is translated as CASCCPDTDTQYF.